These 19 T cell receptor beta chains were all obtained from the same sample, sequenced in a study of shared clonotypes between healthy human individuals. The table came from immunoSEQ multiplex PCR; TCRdb's copy has only in-frame clones and leaves some out. The sample holds around 600,000 clones, 85% to 95% seen once. CD8 cells regarded as naive lacked CD45RO, were positively chosen for CCR7, and omitted terminally differentiated effector memory CD45RA+ cells. What was sequenced was naive CD8+ T cells sorted from blood. The source of these receptors is a woman aged 30 to 39 in good health.

This clone was seen only once. The chain uses TRBV7-9 and TRBJ1-2, with 8 bases lining up with TRBD1. V was pared by 5 bases and J by 7 bases, with 9 bases of the junction left unmatched. The CDR3 extends over 14 amino acids. The germline CDR1 and CDR2 sequences are SEHNR and FQNEAQ (reference sequence). CDR3 residues: CASSPGQDGAGYTF. The CDR3 DNA reads TGTGCCAGCAGCCCGGGACAGGATGGGGCTGGCTACACCTTC.

The chain uses TRBV4-1 and TRBJ1-1, with D tentatively TRBD1 (5 bases). The CDR3 runs 13 residues. V was clipped by 3 bases and J by 5 bases, with 10 bases between them. In germline, CDR1 is MGHRA, CDR2 YSYEKL. The CDR3 is CASSHHGGTEAFF. The CDR3 DNA is TGCGCCAGCAGCCACCACGGGGGGACTGAAGCTTTCTTT.

J is TRBJ1-3 and V is TRBV2, with D unresolved. V dropped 6 bases and J dropped 4 bases, with 7 bases sitting between them. CDR1 is SNHLY, CDR2 FYNNEI, per germline. The CDR3 is 12 amino acids. Written as DNA, the CDR3 is TGTGCCAGCAGCCCACTAGGAAACACCATATATTTT. Translating gives CASSPLGNTIYF.

In nucleotides, the CDR3 is TGTGCCAGCAGTTACTCGAACAGACAAGAGACCCAGTACTTC. Translating it yields CASSYSNRQETQYF. The rearrangement joins TRBV6-5 to TRBJ2-5; no firm D call. This CDR3 is 14 amino acids long. Germline-derived CDR1 and CDR2 are MNHEY and SVGAGI. V was clipped by 0 bases and J by 2 bases, with 7 bases between them.

The chain uses TRBV27 and TRBJ2-5; TRBD1 is a possible D gene (5 bases). The CDR3 loop spans 14 amino acids. CDR1 is MNHEY and CDR2 is SMNVEV in the germline V gene (reference sequence). Trimming shortened V by 5 bases and J by 1 base, and 11 bases separated the two germline ends. The CDR3 DNA reads TGTGCCAGCAGTCCGAGACAGTTCCAAGAGACCCAGTACTTC. Residues: CASSPRQFQETQYF.

A single count supports this clone. The chain links TRBV5-6 to TRBJ2-5; D might be TRBD1 or TRBD2, each matching 6 bases. The CDR3 consists of 16 residues. Looked up from germline, CDR1 is SGHDT and CDR2 is YYEEEE. Trimming cost V 3 bases and J 1 base, with 16 bases left between them. CDR3 bases: TGTGCCAGCAGCTGGGGGACGGGGGCAACCCAAGAGACCCAGTACTTC. It translates to CASSWGTGATQETQYF.

The chain employs TRBV9 and TRBJ2-3; 8 bases are shared with TRBD2. The germline V gene encodes CDR1 SGDLS and CDR2 YYNGEE. The CDR3 sequence is 16 residues long. Germline trimming cut 0 bases from V and 2 bases from J; bases unmatched to any gene: 5. The CDR3 sequence: CASSVVDSGTTDTQYF. The CDR3 bases are TGTGCCAGCAGCGTAGTTGATAGCGGGACCACAGATACGCAGTATTTT.

The chain links TRBV5-6 to TRBJ2-2; TRBD1 matches 7 bases. Germline lookup yields CDR1 SGHDT and CDR2 YYEEEE. This CDR3 is 17 amino acids long. V lost 3 bases to trimming and J lost 5 bases; unmatched junction nucleotides: 13. The CDR3 sequence is CASSSGLDRVRTGELFF. In DNA form, the CDR3 reads TGTGCCAGCAGCTCGGGCTTAGACAGGGTGAGGACCGGGGAGCTGTTTTTT.

The chain joins TRBV11-1 to TRBJ2-7; D possibly corresponds to TRBD1 (5 bases). Germline CDR1 SGHAT, CDR2 FQDESV (reference sequence). This CDR3 region has 13 residues. Trimming cost V 1 base and J 10 bases, with 14 bases left between them. The CDR3 DNA reads as TGTGCCAGCAGCTTAGTTATCTCGGACAATCAGTACTTC. It codes for CASSLVISDNQYF.

The chain combines TRBV7-8 with TRBJ2-7; 16 bases agree with TRBD2. Germline-derived CDR1 and CDR2 are SGHVS and FQNEAQ. The CDR3 length is 16 residues. Losses at the gene ends were 4 bases for V and 4 bases for J; bases not matched to a gene: 4. CDR3 region: CASSSPGLAGGYEQYF. The CDR3 bases are TGTGCCAGCAGCTCCCCGGGACTAGCGGGAGGGTACGAGCAGTACTTC.

V gene TRBV13 combines with J gene TRBJ2-7; 11 bases fit TRBD2. From germline, CDR1 is PRHDT and CDR2 FYEKMQ (reference sequence). This CDR3 contains 15 residues. The V segment lost 4 bases and the J segment 5 bases; nucleotides outside the gene matches: 7. The CDR3: CASSSSSGRYHEQYF. The CDR3 DNA reads TGTGCCAGCAGCTCCTCTAGCGGGAGGTACCACGAGCAGTACTTC.

The rearrangement joins TRBV11-2 to TRBJ2-1, with 10 bases that match TRBD2. The germline CDR1 and CDR2 sequences are SGHAT and FQNNGV. With 0 bases clipped from V and 4 bases from J, the junction kept 6 bases outside the gene matches. This CDR3 is built from 17 residues. CDR3 sequence reads: CASSLEPRTSGYNEQFF. The CDR3 DNA follows: TGTGCCAGCAGCTTAGAGCCTCGGACTAGCGGTTACAATGAGCAGTTCTTC.

A word on this clone: The same CDR3 can be traced to other DNA sequences in this sample. The chain links TRBV20-1 to TRBJ2-1, with unresolved D. V was cut by 2 bases and J by 4 bases, with 3 bases left in between. The V gene's germline CDR1 is DFQATT and CDR2 SNEGSKA (reference sequence). There are 11 residues in the CDR3. The CDR3 bases are TGCAGTGCTAGAAGGTACAATGAGCAGTTCTTC. Its translation: CSARRYNEQFF.

A remark on this clone: The germline gene is not matched at one end of the junction; a read error may be the cause. Other DNA sequences in the same sample also yield this CDR3. The chain carries TRBV27 and TRBJ2-7; D is possibly TRBD2 (6 bases). CDR1 is MNHEY and CDR2 is SMNVEV in the germline V gene (reference sequence). This CDR3 has 13 amino acids. The CDR3 DNA reads as TGTGCCAGCCGTTTGGGGACTTCCTACGAGCAGTACTTC. It translates to CASRLGTSYEQYF.

The V gene is TRBV28, the J gene TRBJ2-5, with 7 positions matching TRBD1. Germline-derived CDR1 and CDR2 are MDHEN and SYDVKM. Trimming cost V 7 bases and J 8 bases; bases outside gene matches: 16. The CDR3 is 15 amino acids. CDR3 nucleotide sequence: TGTGCCAGCACCGTGACCGGGGTGGGACAGTTTACCCAGTACTTC. This codes for CASTVTGVGQFTQYF.

The V and J genes are TRBV21-1 and TRBJ1-3; TRBD1, as called in the table, went unchecked against the DNA. TRBV21-1 is annotated as a pseudogene. CDR3 length: 17 amino acids. The CDR3 sequence is CASSKCGSGNSGNTIYF. The CDR3 coding sequence is TGTGCCAGCAGCAAATGCGGATCAGGGAACTCTGGAAACACCATATATTTT.

The chain uses TRBV25-1 and TRBJ2-1; TRBD1 aligns across 7 bases. The CDR3 loop spans 15 amino acids. In germline, CDR1 is MGHDK, CDR2 SYGVNS. V was pared by 7 bases and J by 8 bases, with 14 bases of the junction left unmatched. Here the CDR3 DNA reads TGTGCCAGCAAGGGGACAGTCAGGGCCCATGATGAGCAGTTCTTC. Protein: CASKGTVRAHDEQFF.

With regard to this clone: The sample holds other DNA sequences that translate to the same CDR3. J is TRBJ2-1 and V is TRBV27; D might be TRBD2 (6 bases). The CDR3 covers 14 residues. Germline V CDR1 and CDR2: MNHEY, SMNVEV (reference sequence). Trimming pared 3 bases from V and 0 bases from J, leaving 6 bases between. The CDR3 sequence: CASSFGSSYNEQFF. The CDR3 nucleotides read TGTGCCAGCAGTTTCGGGAGCTCCTACAATGAGCAGTTCTTC.

This clone was detected a few times. The chain is built from TRBV5-4 and TRBJ2-1, with D uncertain. Trimming removed 9 bases from V and 7 bases from J, with 11 bases in between. This CDR3 spans 11 amino acids. Germline V lookup: CDR1 SGHNT, CDR2 YYREEE (reference sequence). The CDR3 DNA sequence: TGTGCCACCTCATCGATGAATGAGCAGTTCTTC. Translation: CATSSMNEQFF.